This passage covers 3 T cell receptor beta chains from one sample sequenced in a study of blood T cell repertoires in COVID-19 (dated by TCRdb to the early 2020s). The library came from the immunoSEQ multiplex PCR assay. In its TCRdb copy, this immuneACCESS table keeps in-frame sequences only and misses some clones. Where compared with another copy, unresolved V genes explain less than half of these, and the others have no known cause. This sample is represented by roughly 200,000 clones; roughly 87% of them were singletons. 9.5% to 15% of the sample rests with the top ten. The sample taken for sequencing was peripheral blood. All receptors come from a woman aged 18-29 years who had recovered from COVID-19.

The chain links TRBV27 to TRBJ2-3; 7 nucleotides agree with TRBD2. Germline lookup yields CDR1 MNHEY and CDR2 SMNVEV (reference sequence). CDR3 size: 15 residues. Losses at the gene ends were 5 bases for V and 1 base for J; bases not matched to a gene: 6. CDR3 nucleotides: TGTGCCAGCAGTCCCCCCCTAGCGGGCACAGATACGCAGTATTTT. Its translation is CASSPPLAGTDTQYF.

This chain connects TRBV18 to TRBJ2-2; D is possibly TRBD2 (5 bases). Germline V gene lookup returns CDR1 KGHSH and CDR2 LQKENI. The CDR3 length is 16 residues. Trimming pared 0 bases from V and 0 bases from J, leaving 8 bases between. DNA for the CDR3: TGTGCCAGCTCACCACCAAGGCGGGCGAACACCGGGGAGCTGTTTTTT. This sequence encodes CASSPPRRANTGELFF.

The V gene is TRBV3-1 (or the pseudogene TRBV3-2), the J gene TRBJ1-1; 8 nucleotides agree with TRBD1. Losses at the gene ends were 4 bases for V and 8 bases for J; bases not matched to a gene: 15. The CDR3 sequence is 16 residues long. Germline-derived CDR1 and CDR2 are LGHDT and YNNKEL (reference sequence). CDR3 protein: CASSLDRGLPETEAFF. The CDR3 coding sequence is TGTGCCAGCAGCCTCGACAGGGGCCTTCCCGAGACAGAAGCTTTCTTT.